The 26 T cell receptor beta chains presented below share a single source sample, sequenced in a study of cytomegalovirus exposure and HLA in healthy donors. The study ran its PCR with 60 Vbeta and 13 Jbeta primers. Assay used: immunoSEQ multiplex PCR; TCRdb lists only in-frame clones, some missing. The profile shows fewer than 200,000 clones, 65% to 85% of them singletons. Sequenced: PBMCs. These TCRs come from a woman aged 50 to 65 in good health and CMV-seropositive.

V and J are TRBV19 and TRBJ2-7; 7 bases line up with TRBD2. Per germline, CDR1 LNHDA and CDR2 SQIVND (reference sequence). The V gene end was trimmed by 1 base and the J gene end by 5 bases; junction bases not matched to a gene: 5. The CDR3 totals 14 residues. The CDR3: CASSIVRTSNEQYF. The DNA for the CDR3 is TGTGCCAGTAGTATAGTCCGGACTAGTAACGAGCAGTACTTC.

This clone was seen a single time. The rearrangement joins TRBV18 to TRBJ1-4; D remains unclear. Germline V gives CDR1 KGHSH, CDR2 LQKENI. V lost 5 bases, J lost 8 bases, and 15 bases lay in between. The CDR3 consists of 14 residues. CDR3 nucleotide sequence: TGTGCCAGCTCATCAAGAACAGATGGGGAAAAACTGTTTTTT. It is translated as CASSSRTDGEKLFF.

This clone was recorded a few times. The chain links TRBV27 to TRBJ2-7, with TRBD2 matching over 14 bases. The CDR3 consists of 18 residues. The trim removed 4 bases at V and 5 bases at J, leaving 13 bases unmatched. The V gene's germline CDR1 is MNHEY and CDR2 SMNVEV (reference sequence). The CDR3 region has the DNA TGTGCCAGCAGTTCTCCGGGACTAGCGGGAGCAAGAGTCCACGAGCAGTACTTC. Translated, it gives CASSSPGLAGARVHEQYF.

The CDR3 here is CASGGDRSSGANVLTF. In DNA form, the CDR3 reads TGTGCCAGCGGAGGCGACCGATCCTCTGGGGCCAACGTCCTGACTTTC. This chain links TRBV7-8 with TRBJ2-6, with D possibly matching TRBD2 (5 bases). V lost 8 bases and J 0 bases, leaving 14 bases between the germline ends. The CDR3 spans 16 residues. Per the germline V gene, CDR1 is SGHVS and CDR2 is FQNEAQ.

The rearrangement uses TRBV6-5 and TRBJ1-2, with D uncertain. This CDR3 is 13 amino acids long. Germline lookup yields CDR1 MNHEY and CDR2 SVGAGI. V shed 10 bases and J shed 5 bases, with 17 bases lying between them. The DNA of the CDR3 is TGTGCCACCCAACCACCCGGGGTTTATGGCTACACCTTC. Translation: CATQPPGVYGYTF.

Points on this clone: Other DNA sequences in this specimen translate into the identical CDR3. The CDR3 DNA is TGTGCCAGCAGCTTAGAAGGGGGCACTGAAGCTTTCTTT. It encodes CASSLEGGTEAFF. The V and J genes are TRBV7-9 and TRBJ1-1, with D perhaps matching TRBD1 (6 bases). The germline CDR1 and CDR2 sequences are SEHNR and FQNEAQ (reference sequence). The CDR3 extends over 13 amino acids. Trimming pared 1 base from V and 4 bases from J, leaving 7 bases between.

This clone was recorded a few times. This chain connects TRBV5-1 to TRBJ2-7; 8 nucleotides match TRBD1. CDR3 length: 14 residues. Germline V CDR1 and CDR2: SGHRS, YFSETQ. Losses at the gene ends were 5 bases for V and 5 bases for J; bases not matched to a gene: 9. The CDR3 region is CASSYGQGGDEQYF. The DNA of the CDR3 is TGCGCCAGCAGTTATGGACAGGGCGGGGACGAGCAGTACTTC.

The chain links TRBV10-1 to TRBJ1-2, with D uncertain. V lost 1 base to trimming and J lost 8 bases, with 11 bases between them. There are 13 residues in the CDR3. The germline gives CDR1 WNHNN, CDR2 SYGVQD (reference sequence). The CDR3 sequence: CASSEWPDHGYTF. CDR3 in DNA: TGCGCCAGCAGTGAGTGGCCAGATCACGGCTACACCTTC.

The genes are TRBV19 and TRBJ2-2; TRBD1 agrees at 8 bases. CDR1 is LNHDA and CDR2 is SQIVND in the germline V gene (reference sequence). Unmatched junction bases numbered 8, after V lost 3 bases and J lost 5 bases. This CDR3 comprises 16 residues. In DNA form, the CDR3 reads TGTGCCAGTAGTATGGAGACCAGGGGGCTAACCGGGGAGCTGTTTTTT. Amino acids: CASSMETRGLTGELFF.

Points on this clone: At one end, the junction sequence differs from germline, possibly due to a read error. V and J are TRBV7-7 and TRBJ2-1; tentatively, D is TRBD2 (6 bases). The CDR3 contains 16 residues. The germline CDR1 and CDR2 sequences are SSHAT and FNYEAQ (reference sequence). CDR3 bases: TGTGCTAGCAGCTTCCGAACGACTAGAAACTACAATGAGCAGTTCTTC. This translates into CASSFRTTRNYNEQFF.

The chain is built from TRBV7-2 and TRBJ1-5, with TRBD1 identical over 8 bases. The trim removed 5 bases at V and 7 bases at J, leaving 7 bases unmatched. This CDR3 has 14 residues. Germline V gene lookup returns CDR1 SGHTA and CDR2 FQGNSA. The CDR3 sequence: CASSPGQGWQPQHF. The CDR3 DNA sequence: TGTGCCAGCAGCCCAGGACAGGGTTGGCAGCCCCAGCATTTT. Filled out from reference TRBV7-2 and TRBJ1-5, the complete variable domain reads GAGVSQSPSNKVTEKGKDVELRCDPISGHTALYWYRQSLGQGLEFLIYFQGNSAPDKSGLPSDRFSAERTGGSVSTLTIQRTQQEDSAVYLCASSPGQGWQPQHFGDGTRLSIL.

The CDR3 sequence: CASSLGRGGGSDEQYF. The CDR3 DNA follows: TGCGCCAGCAGCTTGGGTCGTGGCGGGGGTTCTGACGAGCAGTACTTC. V and J are TRBV5-1 and TRBJ2-7, with 7 bases matching TRBD2. V gave up 0 bases and J gave up 5 bases; unmatched junction bases: 11. The CDR3 spans 16 residues. Germline V gene sequence: CDR1 SGHRS, CDR2 YFSETQ.

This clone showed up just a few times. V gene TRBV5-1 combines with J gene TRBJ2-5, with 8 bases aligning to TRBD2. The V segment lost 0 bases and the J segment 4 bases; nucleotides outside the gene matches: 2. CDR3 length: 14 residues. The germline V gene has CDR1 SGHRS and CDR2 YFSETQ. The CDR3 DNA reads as TGCGCCAGCAGCTTGGGCGCGGGGGGAGAGACCCAGTACTTC. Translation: CASSLGAGGETQYF.

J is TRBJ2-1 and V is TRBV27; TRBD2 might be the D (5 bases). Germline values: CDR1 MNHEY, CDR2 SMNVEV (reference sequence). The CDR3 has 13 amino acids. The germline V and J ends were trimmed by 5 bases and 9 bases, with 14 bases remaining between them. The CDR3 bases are TGTGCCAGCAGTCCCCGGGGAGCCCTTGAGCAGTTCTTC. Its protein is CASSPRGALEQFF.

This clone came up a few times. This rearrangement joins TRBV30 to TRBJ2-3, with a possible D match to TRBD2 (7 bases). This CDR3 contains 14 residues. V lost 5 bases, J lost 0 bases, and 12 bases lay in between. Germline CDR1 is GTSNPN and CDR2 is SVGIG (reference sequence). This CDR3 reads CAWGGGGSTDTQYF. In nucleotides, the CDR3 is TGTGCCTGGGGGGGCGGGGGTAGCACAGATACGCAGTATTTT.

The CDR3, as DNA: TGTGCCAGCAGCCAAGTTAGACTAACCAACACCGGGGAGCTGTTTTTT. It specifies CASSQVRLTNTGELFF. V and J are TRBV14 and TRBJ2-2; TRBD2 is a possible D gene (5 bases). V was cut by 1 base and J by 2 bases, with 11 bases left in between. The CDR3 is 16 amino acids. CDR1 and CDR2 from the germline V gene are SGHDN and FVKESK. The variable domain in full, with the rest retrieved from reference TRBV14 and TRBJ2-2, is EAGVTQFPSHSVIEKGQTVTLRCDPISGHDNLYWYRRVMGKEIKFLLHFVKESKQDESGMPNNRFLAERTGGTYSTLKVQPAELEDSGVYFCASSQVRLTNTGELFFGEGSRLTVL.

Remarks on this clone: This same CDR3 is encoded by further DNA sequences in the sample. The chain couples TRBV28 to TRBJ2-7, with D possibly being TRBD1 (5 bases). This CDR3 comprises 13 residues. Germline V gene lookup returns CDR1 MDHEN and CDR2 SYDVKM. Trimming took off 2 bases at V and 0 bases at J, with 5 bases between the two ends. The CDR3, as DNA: TGTGCCAGCAGTTTACAGGGCTCCTACGAGCAGTACTTC. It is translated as CASSLQGSYEQYF.

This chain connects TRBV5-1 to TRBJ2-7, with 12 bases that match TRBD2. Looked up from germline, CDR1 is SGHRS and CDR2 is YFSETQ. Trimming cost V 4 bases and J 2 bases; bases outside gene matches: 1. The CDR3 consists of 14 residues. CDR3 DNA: TGCGCCAGCAGCCCTAGCGGGGGGGCCTACGAGCAGTACTTC. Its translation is CASSPSGGAYEQYF.

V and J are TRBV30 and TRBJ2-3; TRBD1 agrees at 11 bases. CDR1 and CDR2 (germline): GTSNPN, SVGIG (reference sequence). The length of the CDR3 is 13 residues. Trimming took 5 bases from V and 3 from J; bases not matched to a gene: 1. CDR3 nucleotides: TGTGCCTGGGGGACAGGGGGGACAGATACGCAGTATTTT. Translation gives CAWGTGGTDTQYF.

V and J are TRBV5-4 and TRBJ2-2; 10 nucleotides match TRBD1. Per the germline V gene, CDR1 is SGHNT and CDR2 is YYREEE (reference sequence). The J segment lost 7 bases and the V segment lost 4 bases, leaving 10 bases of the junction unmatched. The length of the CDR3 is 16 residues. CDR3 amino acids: CASSPTGGAWHGELFF. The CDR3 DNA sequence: TGTGCCAGCAGCCCGACAGGGGGCGCGTGGCACGGGGAGCTGTTTTTT. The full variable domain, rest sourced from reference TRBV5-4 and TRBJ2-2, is ETGVTQSPTHLIKTRGQQVTLRCSSQSGHNTVSWYQQALGQGPQFIFQYYREEENGRGNFPPRFSGLQFPNYSSELNVNALELDDSALYLCASSPTGGAWHGELFFGEGSRLTVL.

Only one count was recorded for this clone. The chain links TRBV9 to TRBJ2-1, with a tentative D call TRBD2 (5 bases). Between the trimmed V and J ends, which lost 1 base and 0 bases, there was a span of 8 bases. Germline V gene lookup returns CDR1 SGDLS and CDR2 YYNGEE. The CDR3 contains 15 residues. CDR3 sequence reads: CASSVIGISYNEQFF. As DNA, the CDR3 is TGTGCCAGCAGCGTAATCGGGATCTCCTACAATGAGCAGTTCTTC.

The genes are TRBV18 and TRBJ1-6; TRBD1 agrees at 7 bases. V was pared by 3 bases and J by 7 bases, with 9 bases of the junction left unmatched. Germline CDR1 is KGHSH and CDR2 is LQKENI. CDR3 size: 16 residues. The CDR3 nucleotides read TGTGCCAGCTCACCTTCCGGGGCAGGGGGGAATTCACCCCTCCACTTT. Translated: CASSPSGAGGNSPLHF.

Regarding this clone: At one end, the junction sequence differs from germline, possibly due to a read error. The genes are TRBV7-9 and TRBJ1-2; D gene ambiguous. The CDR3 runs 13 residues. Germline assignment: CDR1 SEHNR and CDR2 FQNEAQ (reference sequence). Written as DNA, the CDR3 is TGTTCCAGCAGCCCGGGTAGCCTCTATGGCTACACCTTC. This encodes CSSSPGSLYGYTF.

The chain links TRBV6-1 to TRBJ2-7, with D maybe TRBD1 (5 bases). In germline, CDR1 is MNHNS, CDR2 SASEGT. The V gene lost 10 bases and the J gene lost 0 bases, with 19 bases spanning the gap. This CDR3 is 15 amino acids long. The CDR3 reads CATLYAQGYSYEQYF. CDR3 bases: TGTGCCACCCTTTACGCTCAGGGTTACTCCTACGAGCAGTACTTC.

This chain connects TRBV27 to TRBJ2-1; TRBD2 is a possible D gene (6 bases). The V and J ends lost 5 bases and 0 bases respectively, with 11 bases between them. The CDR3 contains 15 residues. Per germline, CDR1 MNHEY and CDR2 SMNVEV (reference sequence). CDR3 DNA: TGTGCCAGCAGTCCCGGGACTCTCTCCTACAATGAGCAGTTCTTC. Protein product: CASSPGTLSYNEQFF.

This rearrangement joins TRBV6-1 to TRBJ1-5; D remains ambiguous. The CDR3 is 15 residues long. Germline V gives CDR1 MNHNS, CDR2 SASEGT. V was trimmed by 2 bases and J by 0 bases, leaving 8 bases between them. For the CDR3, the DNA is TGTGCCAGCAGTGAATACAGCTATAGCAATCAGCCCCAGCATTTT. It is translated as CASSEYSYSNQPQHF.